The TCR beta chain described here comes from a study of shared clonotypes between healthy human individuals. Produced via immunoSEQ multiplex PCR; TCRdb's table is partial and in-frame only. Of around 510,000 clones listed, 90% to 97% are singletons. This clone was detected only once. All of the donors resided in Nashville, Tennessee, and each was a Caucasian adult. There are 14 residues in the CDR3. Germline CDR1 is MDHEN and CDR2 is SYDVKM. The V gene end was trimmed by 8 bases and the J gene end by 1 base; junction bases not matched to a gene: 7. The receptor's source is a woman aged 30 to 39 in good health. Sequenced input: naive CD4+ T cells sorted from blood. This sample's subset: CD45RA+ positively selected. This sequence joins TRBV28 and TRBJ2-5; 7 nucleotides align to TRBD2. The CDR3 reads CASERGPFQETQYF. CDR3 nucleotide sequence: TGTGCCAGCGAGCGGGGCCCTTTCCAAGAGACCCAGTACTTC.